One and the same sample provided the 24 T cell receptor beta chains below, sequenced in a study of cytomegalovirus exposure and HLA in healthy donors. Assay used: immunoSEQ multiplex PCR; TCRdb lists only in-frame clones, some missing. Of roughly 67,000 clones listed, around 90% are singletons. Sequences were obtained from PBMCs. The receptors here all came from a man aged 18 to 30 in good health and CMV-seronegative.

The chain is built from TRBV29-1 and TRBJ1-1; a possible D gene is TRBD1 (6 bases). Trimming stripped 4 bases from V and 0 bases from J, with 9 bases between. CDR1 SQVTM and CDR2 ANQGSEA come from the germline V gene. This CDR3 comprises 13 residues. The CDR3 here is CSVAEGVNTEAFF. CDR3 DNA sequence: TGCAGCGTTGCCGAGGGGGTGAACACTGAAGCTTTCTTT. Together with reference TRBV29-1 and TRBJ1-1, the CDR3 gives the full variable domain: SAVISQKPSRDICQRGTSLTIQCQVDSQVTMMFWYRQQPGQSLTLIATANQGSEATYESGFVIDKFPISRPNLTFSTLTVSNMSPEDSSIYLCSVAEGVNTEAFFGQGTRLTVV.

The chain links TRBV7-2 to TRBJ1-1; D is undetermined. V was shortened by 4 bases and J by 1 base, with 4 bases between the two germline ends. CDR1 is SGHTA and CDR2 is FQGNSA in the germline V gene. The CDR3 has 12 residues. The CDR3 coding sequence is TGTGCCAGCAGCTGGGCGAACACTGAAGCTTTCTTT. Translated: CASSWANTEAFF.

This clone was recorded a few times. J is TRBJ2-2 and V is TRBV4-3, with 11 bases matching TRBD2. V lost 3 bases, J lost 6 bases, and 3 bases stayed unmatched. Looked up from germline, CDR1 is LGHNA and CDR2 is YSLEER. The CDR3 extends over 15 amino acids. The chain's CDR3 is CASSHTSGSPGELFF. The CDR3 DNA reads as TGCGCCAGCAGCCACACTAGCGGGAGTCCCGGGGAGCTGTTTTTT.

The CDR3 sequence is CASSGQGSGANVLTF. For the CDR3, the DNA is TGTGCCAGCAGCGGACAGGGGTCTGGGGCCAACGTCCTGACTTTC. The J gene is TRBJ2-6, the V gene TRBV28, with 9 bases lining up with TRBD1. Trimming took 6 bases from V and 1 from J; bases not matched to a gene: 1. Germline CDR1 is MDHEN and CDR2 is SYDVKM. The CDR3 has 15 residues. The whole variable domain, remainder taken from reference TRBV28 and TRBJ2-6, is DVKVTQSSRYLVKRTGEKVFLECVQDMDHENMFWYRQDPGLGLRLIYFSYDVKMKEKGDIPEGYSVSREKKERFSLILESASTNQTSMYLCASSGQGSGANVLTFGAGSRLTVL.

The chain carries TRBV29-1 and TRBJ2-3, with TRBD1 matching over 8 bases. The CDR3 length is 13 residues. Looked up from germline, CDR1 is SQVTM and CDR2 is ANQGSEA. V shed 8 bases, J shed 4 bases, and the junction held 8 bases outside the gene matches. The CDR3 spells CSSEQGAADTQYF. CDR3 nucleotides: TGCAGCTCTGAGCAGGGGGCGGCAGATACGCAGTATTTT.

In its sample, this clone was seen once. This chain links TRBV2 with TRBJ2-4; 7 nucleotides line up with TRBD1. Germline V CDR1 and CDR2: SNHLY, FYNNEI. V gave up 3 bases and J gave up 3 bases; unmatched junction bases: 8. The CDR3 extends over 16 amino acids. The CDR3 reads CASSEVTGLNKNIQYF. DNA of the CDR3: TGTGCCAGCAGTGAGGTGACAGGGCTTAACAAAAACATTCAGTACTTC. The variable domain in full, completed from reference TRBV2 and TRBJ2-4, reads EPEVTQTPSHQVTQMGQEVILRCVPISNHLYFYWYRQILGQKVEFLVSFYNNEISEKSEIFDDQFSVERPDGSNFTLKIRSTKLEDSAMYFCASSEVTGLNKNIQYFGAGTRLSVL.

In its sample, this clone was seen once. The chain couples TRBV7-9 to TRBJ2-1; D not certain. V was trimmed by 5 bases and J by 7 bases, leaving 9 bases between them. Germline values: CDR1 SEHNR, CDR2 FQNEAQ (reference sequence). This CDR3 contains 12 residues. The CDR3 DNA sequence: TGTGCCAGCAGCCTCCGAGTGAATGAGCAGTTCTTC. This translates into CASSLRVNEQFF.

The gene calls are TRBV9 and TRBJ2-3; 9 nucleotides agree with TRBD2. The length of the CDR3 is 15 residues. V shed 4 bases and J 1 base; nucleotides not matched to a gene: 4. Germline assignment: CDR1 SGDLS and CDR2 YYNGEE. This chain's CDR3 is CASSILAGGTDTQYF. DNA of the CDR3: TGTGCCAGCAGCATCTTAGCGGGGGGCACAGATACGCAGTATTTT.

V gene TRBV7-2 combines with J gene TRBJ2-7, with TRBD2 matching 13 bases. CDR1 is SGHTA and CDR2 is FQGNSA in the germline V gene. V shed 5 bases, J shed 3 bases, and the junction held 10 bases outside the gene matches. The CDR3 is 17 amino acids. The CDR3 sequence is CASSARVGLAGDYEQYF. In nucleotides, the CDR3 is TGTGCCAGCAGCGCCCGCGTAGGACTAGCGGGAGACTACGAGCAGTACTTC. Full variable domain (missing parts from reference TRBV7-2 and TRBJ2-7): GAGVSQSPSNKVTEKGKDVELRCDPISGHTALYWYRQSLGQGLEFLIYFQGNSAPDKSGLPSDRFSAERTGGSVSTLTIQRTQQEDSAVYLCASSARVGLAGDYEQYFGPGTRLTVT.

The CDR3 bases are TGTGCCAGTAGTCCCAGGGGTGAGCAGTTCTTC. Its protein is CASSPRGEQFF. The chain recombines TRBV19 with TRBJ2-1; possible D gene TRBD1, 6 bases. The CDR3 has 11 amino acids. Trimming left V 5 bases short and J 9 bases short, with 8 bases between. Germline V gene data show CDR1 as LNHDA and CDR2 as SQIVND (reference sequence).

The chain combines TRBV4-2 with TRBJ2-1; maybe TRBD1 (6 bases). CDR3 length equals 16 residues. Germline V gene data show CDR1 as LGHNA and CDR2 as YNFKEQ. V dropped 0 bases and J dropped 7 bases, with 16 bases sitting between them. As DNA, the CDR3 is TGTGCCAGCAGCCAAGATAATCAGGGGATATTGAATGAGCAGTTCTTC. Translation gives CASSQDNQGILNEQFF.

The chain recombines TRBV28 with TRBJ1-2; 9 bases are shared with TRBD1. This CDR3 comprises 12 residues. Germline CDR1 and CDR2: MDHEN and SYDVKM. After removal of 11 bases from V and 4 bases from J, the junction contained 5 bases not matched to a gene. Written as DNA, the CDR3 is TGTGCCGGGGGGGACAGGGCCTATGGCTACACCTTC. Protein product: CAGGDRAYGYTF.

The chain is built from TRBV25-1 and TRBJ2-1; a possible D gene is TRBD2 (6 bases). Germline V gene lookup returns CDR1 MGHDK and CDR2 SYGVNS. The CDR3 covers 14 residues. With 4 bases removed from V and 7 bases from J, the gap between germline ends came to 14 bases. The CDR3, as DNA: TGTGCCAGCAGTGTATCCGGGACTCGTAATGAGCAGTTCTTC. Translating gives CASSVSGTRNEQFF. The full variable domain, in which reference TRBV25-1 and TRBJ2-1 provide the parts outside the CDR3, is EADIYQTPRYLVIGTGKKITLECSQTMGHDKMYWYQQDPGMELHLIHYSYGVNSTEKGDLSSESTVSRIRTEHFPLTLESARPSHTSQYLCASSVSGTRNEQFFGPGTRLTVL.

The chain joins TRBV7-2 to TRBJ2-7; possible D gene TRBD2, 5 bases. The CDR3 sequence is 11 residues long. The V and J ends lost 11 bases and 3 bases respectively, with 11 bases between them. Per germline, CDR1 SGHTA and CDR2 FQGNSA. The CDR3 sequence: CAPAVDYEQYF. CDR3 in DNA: TGTGCCCCAGCGGTGGACTACGAGCAGTACTTC.

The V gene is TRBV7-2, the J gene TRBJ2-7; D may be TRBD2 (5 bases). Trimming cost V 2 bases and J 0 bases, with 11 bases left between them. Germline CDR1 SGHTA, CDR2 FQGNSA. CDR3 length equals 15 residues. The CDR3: CASSLRPGLSYEQYF. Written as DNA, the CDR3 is TGTGCCAGCAGCTTAAGGCCAGGACTCTCCTACGAGCAGTACTTC.

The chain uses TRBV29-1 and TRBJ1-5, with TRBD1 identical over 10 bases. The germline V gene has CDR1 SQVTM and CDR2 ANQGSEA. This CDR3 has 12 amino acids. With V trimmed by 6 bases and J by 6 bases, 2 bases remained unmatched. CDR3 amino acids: CSVGQGTQPQHF. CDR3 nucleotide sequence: TGCAGCGTGGGACAGGGGACTCAGCCCCAGCATTTT.

The CDR3 DNA reads TGTGCCAGCATCTCCCGCGACTCTGGGGCCAACGTCCTGACTTTC. The encoded protein is CASISRDSGANVLTF. The rearrangement uses TRBV7-3 and TRBJ2-6; D unresolved. The CDR3 has 15 residues. Germline V gene data show CDR1 as SGHTA and CDR2 as FQGTGA. Trimming shortened V by 7 bases and J by 0 bases, and 10 bases separated the two germline ends.

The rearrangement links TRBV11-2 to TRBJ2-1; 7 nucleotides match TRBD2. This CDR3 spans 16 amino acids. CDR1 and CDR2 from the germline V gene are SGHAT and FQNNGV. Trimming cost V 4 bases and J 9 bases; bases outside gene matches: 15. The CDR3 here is CASSSISGRAFGEQFF. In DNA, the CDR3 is TGTGCCAGCAGCTCAATATCAGGGAGGGCATTTGGTGAGCAGTTCTTC.

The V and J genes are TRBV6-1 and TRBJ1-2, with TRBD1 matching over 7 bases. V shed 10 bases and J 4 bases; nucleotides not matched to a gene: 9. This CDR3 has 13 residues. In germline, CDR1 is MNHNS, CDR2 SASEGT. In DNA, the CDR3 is TGTGCCATCGCCCGGACAGGCTCCTATGGCTACACCTTC. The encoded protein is CAIARTGSYGYTF.

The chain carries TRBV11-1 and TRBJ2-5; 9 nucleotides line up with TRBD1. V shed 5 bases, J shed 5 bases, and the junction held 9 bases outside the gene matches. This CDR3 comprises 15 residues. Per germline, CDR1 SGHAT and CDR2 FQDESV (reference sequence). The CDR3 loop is CASSIAGTGRETQYF. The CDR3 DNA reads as TGTGCCAGCAGCATCGCCGGGACAGGGCGGGAGACCCAGTACTTC.

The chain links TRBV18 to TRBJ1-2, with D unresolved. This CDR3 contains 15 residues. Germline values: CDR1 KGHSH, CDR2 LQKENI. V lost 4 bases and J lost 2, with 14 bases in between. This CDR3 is CASSQSAQTNYGYTF. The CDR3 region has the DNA TGTGCCAGCTCACAAAGCGCTCAGACCAACTATGGCTACACCTTC. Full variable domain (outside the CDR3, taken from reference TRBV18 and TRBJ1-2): NAGVMQNPRHLVRRRGQEARLRCSPMKGHSHVYWYRQLPEEGLKFMVYLQKENIIDESGMPKERFSAEFPKEGPSILRIQQVVRGDSAAYFCASSQSAQTNYGYTFGSGTRLTVV.

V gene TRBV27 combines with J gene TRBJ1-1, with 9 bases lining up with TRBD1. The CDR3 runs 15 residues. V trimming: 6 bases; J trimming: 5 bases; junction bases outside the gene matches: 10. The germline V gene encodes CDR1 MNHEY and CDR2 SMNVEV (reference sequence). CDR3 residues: CASRWGQGGKTEAFF. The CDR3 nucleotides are TGTGCCAGCAGGTGGGGACAGGGAGGAAAAACTGAAGCTTTCTTT.

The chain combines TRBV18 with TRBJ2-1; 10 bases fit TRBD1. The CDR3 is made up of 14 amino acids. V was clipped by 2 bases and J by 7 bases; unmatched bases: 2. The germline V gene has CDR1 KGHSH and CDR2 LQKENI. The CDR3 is CASSPGTGENEQFF. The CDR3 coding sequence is TGTGCCAGCTCACCAGGGACAGGGGAGAATGAGCAGTTCTTC.

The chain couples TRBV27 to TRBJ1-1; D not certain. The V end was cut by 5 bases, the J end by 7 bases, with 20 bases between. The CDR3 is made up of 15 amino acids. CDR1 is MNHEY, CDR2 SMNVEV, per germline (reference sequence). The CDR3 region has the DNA TGTGCCAGCAGTCGTACAATGAGCGTTGGACTTGAAGCTTTCTTT. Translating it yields CASSRTMSVGLEAFF.